These 29 T cell receptor beta chains came from one sample sequenced in a study of blood T cell repertoires in COVID-19. Assay used: immunoSEQ multiplex PCR; TCRdb lists only in-frame clones, some missing. The sample has about half a million clones; around 85% are singletons. Sequencing used PBMCs or T cells enriched from blood (not recorded which). The receptors were sampled from a woman aged 60-70 years who had recovered from COVID-19.

This sequence joins TRBV24-1 and TRBJ2-7, with TRBD1 matching over 7 bases. With V trimmed by 5 bases and J by 0 bases, 12 bases remained unmatched. The germline gives CDR1 KGHDR, CDR2 SFDVKD. This CDR3 contains 17 residues. The CDR3 DNA reads as TGTGCCACCAGTGTTGACCCGACAGGGAGAGGCTCCTACGAGCAGTACGTC. Amino acid sequence: CATSVDPTGRGSYEQYV.

The chain carries TRBV5-1 and TRBJ2-3, with TRBD1 identical over 7 bases. Germline CDR1 is SGHRS and CDR2 is YFSETQ. The V gene end was trimmed by 0 bases and the J gene end by 2 bases; junction bases not matched to a gene: 3. This CDR3 has 15 amino acids. The CDR3: CASSLVDRDTDTQYF. The CDR3 region has the DNA TGCGCCAGCAGCTTGGTCGACAGGGACACAGATACGCAGTATTTT.

Here the CDR3 reads CASSFRTANTGELFF. The CDR3 region has the DNA TGTGCCAGCAGCTTTCGGACTGCGAACACCGGGGAGCTGTTTTTT. J is TRBJ2-2 and V is TRBV11-2; tentatively, D is TRBD2 (5 bases). The CDR3 has 15 residues. Trimming removed 3 bases from V and 0 bases from J, with 8 bases in between. Germline CDR1 and CDR2: SGHAT and FQNNGV.

This clone has a handful of counts. The chain links TRBV2 to TRBJ1-5, with a tentative D call TRBD1 (5 bases). V lost 8 bases and J 4 bases, leaving 12 bases between the germline ends. Germline-derived CDR1 and CDR2 are SNHLY and FYNNEI. The CDR3 extends over 13 amino acids. The CDR3 bases are TGTGCCAGCGGCGGGGGGATAAATCAGCCCCAGCATTTT. Translating gives CASGGGINQPQHF.

The rearrangement links TRBV2 to TRBJ2-5; 9 bases align to TRBD1. The ends lost 5 bases at V and 7 bases at J; junction bases unmatched: 8. The CDR3 has 14 amino acids. Germline CDR1 SNHLY, CDR2 FYNNEI. The CDR3 DNA is TGTGCCAGCAGTCCGCAGGACAGGGGACGGACCCAGTACTTC. This sequence encodes CASSPQDRGRTQYF. The entire variable domain, with the rest obtained from reference TRBV2 and TRBJ2-5, is as follows: EPEVTQTPSHQVTQMGQEVILRCVPISNHLYFYWYRQILGQKVEFLVSFYNNEISEKSEIFDDQFSVERPDGSNFTLKIRSTKLEDSAMYFCASSPQDRGRTQYFGPGTRLLVL.

This clone was detected once. This sequence joins TRBV2 and TRBJ1-2; 9 bases align to TRBD1. V shed 6 bases, J shed 3 bases, and the junction held 5 bases outside the gene matches. The length of the CDR3 is 14 residues. The germline V gene has CDR1 SNHLY and CDR2 FYNNEI. The CDR3 DNA reads as TGTGCCAGCAGCTGGGACAGGGTGGACTATGGCTACACCTTC. Amino acid sequence: CASSWDRVDYGYTF.

V is TRBV24-1 and J is TRBJ2-3; 9 bases line up with TRBD1. Per germline, CDR1 KGHDR and CDR2 SFDVKD. V lost 7 bases and J lost 4; bases outside the gene matches: 8. This CDR3 spans 15 amino acids. This CDR3 reads CATRRGTGQSDTQYF. The CDR3 bases are TGTGCCACCAGGCGGGGGACAGGGCAGTCAGATACGCAGTATTTT.

The chain combines TRBV28 with TRBJ2-1; D may be TRBD1 (6 bases). Germline V gene data show CDR1 as MDHEN and CDR2 as SYDVKM. V gave up 3 bases and J gave up 4 bases, with 10 bases separating them. This CDR3 comprises 14 residues. CDR3 DNA sequence: TGTGCCAGCAGTTTCCGGGGACAATACAATGAGCAGTTCTTC. Its translation is CASSFRGQYNEQFF.

This rearrangement joins TRBV2 to TRBJ2-7; D is ambiguous. The germline CDR1 and CDR2 sequences are SNHLY and FYNNEI. The CDR3 totals 13 residues. V lost 3 bases and J 5 bases, leaving 11 bases between the germline ends. The CDR3 loop reads CASSEASVDEQYF. The CDR3 DNA is TGTGCCAGCAGTGAGGCCTCAGTGGACGAGCAGTACTTC.

This clone was seen once. CDR3 protein: CASSFGTGGRRDQPQHF. CDR3 in DNA: TGTGCCAGCAGCTTTGGGACAGGGGGTCGTCGAGATCAGCCCCAGCATTTT. The rearrangement links TRBV5-6 to TRBJ1-5, with 11 bases lining up with TRBD1. The V gene's germline CDR1 is SGHDT and CDR2 YYEEEE. Unmatched junction bases numbered 9, after V lost 2 bases and J lost 5 bases. The CDR3 length is 17 residues.

CDR3 loop: CASSYAQRDRLGYTF. Written as DNA, the CDR3 is TGTGCCAGCAGTTACGCACAAAGGGACAGGCTAGGCTACACCTTC. The rearrangement uses TRBV6-5 and TRBJ1-2; TRBD1 agrees at 8 bases. This CDR3 is 15 amino acids long. Germline V lookup: CDR1 MNHEY, CDR2 SVGAGI. Losses at the gene ends were 2 bases for V and 8 bases for J; bases not matched to a gene: 10.

The rearrangement joins TRBV21-1 to TRBJ1-5. TRBV21-1 is given as a pseudogene. The CDR3 extends over 13 amino acids. The CDR3 DNA reads TGTGCCAGCAGCAAGCCAACGGGGCAGCCCCAGCATTTT. Its translation is CASSKPTGQPQHF.

The chain recombines TRBV6-5 with TRBJ1-6; D may be TRBD1 (6 bases). The CDR3 covers 14 residues. Trimming took off 4 bases at V and 8 bases at J, with 12 bases between the two ends. CDR1 is MNHEY, CDR2 SVGAGI, per germline. This CDR3 reads CASSWQGPDSPLHF. CDR3 coding DNA: TGTGCCAGCAGTTGGCAGGGGCCAGATTCACCCCTCCACTTT.

This chain connects TRBV6-5 to TRBJ2-3; possibly TRBD2 for D (6 bases). Trimming cost V 10 bases and J 0 bases, with 14 bases left between them. The length of the CDR3 is 14 residues. Looked up from germline, CDR1 is MNHEY and CDR2 is SVGAGI. The CDR3 region has the DNA TGTGCCACCCGGGACTGGGTCAGCACAGATACGCAGTATTTT. Translated, it gives CATRDWVSTDTQYF.

This chain links TRBV6-5 with TRBJ1-2; D may be TRBD1 (6 bases). The V and J ends lost 2 bases and 0 bases respectively, with 7 bases between them. In germline, CDR1 is MNHEY, CDR2 SVGAGI. The CDR3 is made up of 14 amino acids. The CDR3 sequence: CASSYRTANYGYTF. CDR3 nucleotides: TGTGCCAGCAGTTACAGGACAGCTAACTATGGCTACACCTTC.

The chain recombines TRBV24-1 with TRBJ2-7, with 9 bases matching TRBD1. The length of the CDR3 is 13 residues. Per germline, CDR1 KGHDR and CDR2 SFDVKD. J gave up 6 bases and V 4 bases, and 3 bases lay outside the gene matches. CDR3 sequence reads: CATSEGTGSEQYF. The CDR3 DNA reads TGTGCCACCAGTGAAGGGACAGGGAGCGAGCAGTACTTC.

The genes are TRBV28 and TRBJ2-2; D perhaps matches TRBD1 (6 bases). The CDR3 is 16 amino acids. Germline V gives CDR1 MDHEN, CDR2 SYDVKM. V lost 1 base and J 0 bases, leaving 9 bases between the germline ends. The CDR3 reads CASSLFGTSNTGELFF. The CDR3 coding sequence is TGTGCCAGCAGTTTATTTGGGACATCGAACACCGGGGAGCTGTTTTTT. The whole variable domain, filled in from reference TRBV28 and TRBJ2-2, reads DVKVTQSSRYLVKRTGEKVFLECVQDMDHENMFWYRQDPGLGLRLIYFSYDVKMKEKGDIPEGYSVSREKKERFSLILESASTNQTSMYLCASSLFGTSNTGELFFGEGSRLTVL.

V gene TRBV12-3 or TRBV12-4 combines with J gene TRBJ1-3; TRBD1 might be the D (6 bases). The CDR3 loop spans 12 amino acids. The V gene lost 6 bases and the J gene lost 8 bases, with 11 bases spanning the gap. The CDR3 region has the DNA TGTGCCAGCAGCCGCAGGGGTCACACCATATATTTT. Translating it yields CASSRRGHTIYF.

The gene calls are TRBV7-9 and TRBJ1-2, with D perhaps TRBD1 (6 bases). V dropped 1 base and J dropped 8 bases, with 8 bases sitting between them. The CDR3 has 12 residues. CDR1 and CDR2 (germline): SEHNR, FQNEAQ (reference sequence). CDR3 region: CASSLGGQGYTF. The CDR3, as DNA: TGTGCCAGCAGCTTAGGGGGGCAAGGCTACACCTTC.

This chain connects TRBV18 to TRBJ2-5, with 9 bases identical to TRBD1. CDR3 length equals 16 residues. Germline V gene lookup returns CDR1 KGHSH and CDR2 LQKENI. The ends lost 2 bases at V and 2 bases at J; junction bases unmatched: 6. The CDR3 sequence: CASSPSAGTGQETQYF. CDR3 bases: TGTGCCAGCTCACCATCCGCGGGGACAGGGCAAGAGACCCAGTACTTC.

CDR3 nucleotides: TGTGCCTGGAGTGTCGGGGGGACCCAGTACTTC. This encodes CAWSVGGTQYF. The chain couples TRBV30 to TRBJ2-5, with TRBD2 as a possible D gene (6 bases). Germline V gene lookup returns CDR1 GTSNPN and CDR2 SVGIG (reference sequence). The CDR3 runs 11 residues. The V end lost 0 bases, the J end lost 7 bases, and 6 bases lay between the germline ends.

This sequence joins TRBV20-1 and TRBJ2-1; possibly TRBD2 for D (5 bases). Germline CDR1 reads DFQATT; CDR2 reads SNEGSKA (reference sequence). The CDR3 extends over 11 amino acids. The V end was cut by 5 bases, the J end by 10 bases, with 12 bases between. The CDR3 sequence: CSAREVGEQFF. CDR3 DNA: TGCAGTGCTCGGGAAGTCGGGGAGCAGTTCTTC.

The chain joins TRBV19 to TRBJ2-5; TRBD2 is a possible D gene (7 bases). V lost 6 bases, J lost 5 bases, and 13 bases lay in between. The CDR3 runs 13 residues. Germline CDR1 LNHDA, CDR2 SQIVND (reference sequence). CDR3 loop: CASSLQGGETQYF. In DNA, the CDR3 is TGTGCCAGTAGCTTACAGGGAGGGGAGACCCAGTACTTC.

In its sample, this clone was seen many times. V is TRBV18 and J is TRBJ2-6; possibly TRBD1 for D (5 bases). Trimming removed 1 base at V and 4 bases at J, with 5 bases between. Germline V gene data show CDR1 as KGHSH and CDR2 as LQKENI. This CDR3 is 14 amino acids long. CDR3 protein: CASSPQGGANVLTF. CDR3 coding DNA: TGTGCCAGCTCACCACAGGGGGGGGCCAACGTCCTGACTTTC.

The chain has TRBV19 and TRBJ1-1, with a tentative D call TRBD1 (5 bases). Trimming left V 1 base short and J 10 bases short, with 16 bases between. The V gene's germline CDR1 is LNHDA and CDR2 SQIVND (reference sequence). The length of the CDR3 is 14 residues. The CDR3 DNA follows: TGTGCCAGTAGTATAGGGCGGGACGCTTACTCAGCTTTCTTT. Residues: CASSIGRDAYSAFF.

The CDR3 region has the DNA TGCGCCAGCAGCCCGTCGGGGGGGAACTACGAGCAGTACGTC. This sequence encodes CASSPSGGNYEQYV. The chain couples TRBV5-1 to TRBJ2-7; 8 bases match TRBD2. V dropped 4 bases and J dropped 3; count of bases not matched to a gene: 6. Germline assignment: CDR1 SGHRS and CDR2 YFSETQ. The CDR3 is 14 amino acids.

The chain uses TRBV11-2 and TRBJ2-3, with D possibly matching TRBD1 (6 bases). Germline assignment: CDR1 SGHAT and CDR2 FQNNGV. CDR3 length: 14 amino acids. The V gene lost 5 bases and the J gene lost 5 bases, with 14 bases spanning the gap. In nucleotides, the CDR3 is TGTGCCAGCAGCGTCTTGGGGGCTGGAGATACGCAGTATTTT. Translating it yields CASSVLGAGDTQYF.

V usage is TRBV12-5 and J usage is TRBJ2-2, with a possible D match to TRBD2 (6 bases). Germline V gene sequence: CDR1 LGHNT, CDR2 FRNRAP. V lost 5 bases to trimming and J lost 6 bases, with 16 bases between them. CDR3 length: 15 residues. This chain's CDR3 is CASGGTLGEAGELFF. The DNA of the CDR3 is TGTGCTAGTGGTGGGACCTTGGGGGAGGCCGGGGAGCTGTTTTTT.

The chain is built from TRBV15 and TRBJ2-2, with TRBD1 as a possible D gene (6 bases). The germline V gene has CDR1 LNHNV and CDR2 YYDKDF (reference sequence). V gave up 6 bases and J gave up 5 bases, with 13 bases separating them. The CDR3 contains 14 residues. The CDR3 here is CATRGRGITGELFF. The DNA of the CDR3 is TGTGCCACCAGAGGCAGGGGAATAACCGGGGAGCTGTTTTTT. Filled out from reference TRBV15 and TRBJ2-2, the complete variable domain reads DAMVIQNPRYQVTQFGKPVTLSCSQTLNHNVMYWYQQKSSQAPKLLFHYYDKDFNNEADTPDNFQSRRPNTSFCFLDIRSPGLGDTAMYLCATRGRGITGELFFGEGSRLTVL.